This T cell receptor beta chain was documented in a study of blood T cell repertoires in COVID-19. As for the study in general: The analysed material was cDNA or gDNA that came from T cells, B-cell-depleted T cells, or PBMCs.

Per germline, CDR1 MGHDK and CDR2 SYGVNS. V shed 5 bases and J 1 base; nucleotides not matched to a gene: 4. The CDR3 contains 16 residues. Method: immunoSEQ multiplex PCR; TCRdb's copy keeps in-frame clones and lacks some. The table shows some 33,000 clones, with 90% to 95% occurring only once. V and J are TRBV25-1 and TRBJ2-6, with 8 bases fitting TRBD1. The origin of this receptor is a human donor in a cohort sampled during active COVID-19. Sequences were obtained from peripheral blood. CDR3 bases: TGTGCCAGCAGTCGTCAGGGGGCGTCTGGGGCCAACGTCCTGACTTTC. Translation gives CASSRQGASGANVLTF. Together with reference TRBV25-1 and TRBJ2-6, the CDR3 gives the full variable domain: EADIYQTPRYLVIGTGKKITLECSQTMGHDKMYWYQQDPGMELHLIHYSYGVNSTEKGDLSSESTVSRIRTEHFPLTLESARPSHTSQYLCASSRQGASGANVLTFGAGSRLTVL.